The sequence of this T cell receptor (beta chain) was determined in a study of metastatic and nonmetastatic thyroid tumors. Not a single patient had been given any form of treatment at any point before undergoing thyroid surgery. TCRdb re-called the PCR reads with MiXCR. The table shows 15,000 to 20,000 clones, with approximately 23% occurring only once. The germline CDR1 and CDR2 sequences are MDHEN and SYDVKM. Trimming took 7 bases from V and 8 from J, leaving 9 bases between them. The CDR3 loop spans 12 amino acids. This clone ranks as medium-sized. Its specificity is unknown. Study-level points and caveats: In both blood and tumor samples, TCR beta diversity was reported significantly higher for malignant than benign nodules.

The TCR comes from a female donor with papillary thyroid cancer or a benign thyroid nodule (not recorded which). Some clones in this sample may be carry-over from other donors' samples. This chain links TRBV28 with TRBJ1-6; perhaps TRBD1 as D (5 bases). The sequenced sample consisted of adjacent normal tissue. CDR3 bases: TGTGCCAGCACCAGGGTTCATTCACCCCTCCACTTT. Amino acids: CASTRVHSPLHF. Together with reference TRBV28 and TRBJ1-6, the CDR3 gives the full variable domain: DVKVTQSSRYLVKRTGEKVFLECVQDMDHENMFWYRQDPGLGLRLIYFSYDVKMKEKGDIPEGYSVSREKKERFSLILESASTNQTSMYLCASTRVHSPLHFGNGTRLTVT.